The 19 T cell receptor beta chains below were found in one sample sequenced in a study of shared clonotypes between healthy human individuals. Sequencing used immunoSEQ multiplex PCR; TCRdb keeps in-frame clones, though not all of them. The sample has roughly 700,000 clones, about 92% seen once. Sequences were obtained from memory CD8+ T cells from PBMCs. Subset specified: CD45RO+ cells pooled with CCR7-negative TemRA cells. The receptors here all came from a man aged 18 to 30 in good health. Some clones in this sample may be carry-over from other donors' samples.

Comments on this clone: This sample also contains other DNA sequences that code for the same CDR3. This sequence joins TRBV9 and TRBJ2-3, with D unresolved. The V gene lost 3 bases and the J gene lost 2 bases, with 4 bases spanning the gap. The CDR3 is 12 amino acids. Germline assignment: CDR1 SGDLS and CDR2 YYNGEE. The CDR3 region is CASSENTDTQYF. The CDR3 region has the DNA TGTGCCAGCAGCGAAAACACAGATACGCAGTATTTT.

The chain is built from TRBV7-9 and TRBJ2-1; D remains unclear. V lost 4 bases to trimming and J lost 8 bases, with 6 bases between them. Germline V lookup: CDR1 SEHNR, CDR2 FQNEAQ (reference sequence). The CDR3 extends over 11 amino acids. This CDR3 reads CASSSPDEQFF. The CDR3 DNA is TGTGCCAGCAGCTCGCCCGATGAGCAGTTCTTC. Full variable domain (remainder filled in from reference TRBV7-9 and TRBJ2-1): DTGVSQNPRHKITKRGQNVTFRCDPISEHNRLYWYRQTLGQGPEFLTYFQNEAQLEKSRLLSDRFSAERPKGSFSTLEIQRTEQGDSAMYLCASSSPDEQFFGPGTRLTVL.

The J gene is TRBJ2-7, the V gene TRBV2, with TRBD1 matching 12 bases. Germline lookup yields CDR1 SNHLY and CDR2 FYNNEI. CDR3 length: 16 residues. V dropped 6 bases and J dropped 4; count of bases not matched to a gene: 10. The CDR3 sequence: CASRVMGQGARYEQYF. The DNA of the CDR3 is TGTGCCAGCAGGGTAATGGGACAGGGGGCGCGGTACGAGCAGTACTTC.

This chain links TRBV11-2 with TRBJ1-2; a weak D match, TRBD1 (5 bases). The ends were cut back, 5 bases at V and 2 bases at J, with 15 bases in the middle. The CDR3 is made up of 15 amino acids. In germline, CDR1 is SGHAT, CDR2 FQNNGV. The CDR3 DNA is TGTGCCAGCAGCCCGGGGCAGTCGTGGAACTATGGCTACACCTTC. Residues: CASSPGQSWNYGYTF.

The J gene is TRBJ2-1, the V gene TRBV5-6, with TRBD1 identical over 9 bases. J gave up 4 bases and V 0 bases, and 5 bases lay outside the gene matches. In germline, CDR1 is SGHDT, CDR2 YYEEEE. The CDR3 extends over 16 amino acids. The CDR3 DNA reads TGTGCCAGCAGCTTGGAAGGACAGGGGCTTTACAATGAGCAGTTCTTC. It encodes CASSLEGQGLYNEQFF.

V and J are TRBV7-8 and TRBJ2-6, with D perhaps matching TRBD2 (5 bases). Germline V gene lookup returns CDR1 SGHVS and CDR2 FQNEAQ. V was shortened by 8 bases and J by 0 bases, with 20 bases between the two germline ends. This CDR3 region has 18 residues. The CDR3 coding sequence is TGTGCCAGCCTAGAACCCGGGATATTAAGCTCTGGGGCCAACGTCCTGACTTTC. This gives the protein CASLEPGILSSGANVLTF.

A note on this clone: This sample includes further DNA sequences coding for the same CDR3. V gene TRBV18 combines with J gene TRBJ2-7, with D possibly matching TRBD2 (5 bases). V lost 0 bases and J 2 bases, leaving 8 bases between the germline ends. CDR3 length: 14 residues. Germline V CDR1 and CDR2: KGHSH, LQKENI. CDR3 in DNA: TGTGCCAGCTCACCACCCGAGGGTACCTACGAGCAGTACTTC. It is translated as CASSPPEGTYEQYF.

Comment on this clone: A far larger clone is only one base removed, so a read error is likely. Written as DNA, the CDR3 is TGTGCCAGCAGTGAAGAGGGGTCTTCCAACGTCCTGACTTTC. Translating it yields CASSEEGSSNVLTF. This chain joins TRBV2 and TRBJ2-6; tentative D call: TRBD1 (5 bases). The length of the CDR3 is 14 residues. The ends were cut back, 1 base at V and 8 bases at J, with 9 bases in the middle. The V gene's germline CDR1 is SNHLY and CDR2 FYNNEI.

The rearrangement uses TRBV5-6 and TRBJ1-5; D is undetermined. Trimming pared 1 base from V and 7 bases from J, leaving 9 bases between. Germline V gene data show CDR1 as SGHDT and CDR2 as YYEEEE. The length of the CDR3 is 13 residues. The CDR3 spells CASSLMGRQPQHF. The CDR3 nucleotides read TGTGCCAGCAGCTTGATGGGGAGGCAGCCCCAGCATTTT.

The chain recombines TRBV29-1 with TRBJ2-6; D gene unclear. The CDR3 spans 13 residues. V was clipped by 4 bases and J by 2 bases, with 6 bases between them. The germline CDR1 and CDR2 sequences are SQVTM and ANQGSEA. CDR3 DNA: TGCAGCGTTGTATGGCCTGGGGCCAACGTCCTGACTTTC. Translated: CSVVWPGANVLTF.

As for this clone: Other DNA variants within this sample encode the same CDR3. This chain connects TRBV7-9 to TRBJ2-1, with no clear D. The germline V and J ends were trimmed by 3 bases and 6 bases, with 3 bases remaining between them. Germline V gene data show CDR1 as SEHNR and CDR2 as FQNEAQ (reference sequence). This CDR3 has 11 amino acids. The CDR3 region has the DNA TGTGCCAGCAGCTTTGGCAATGAGCAGTTCTTC. It is translated as CASSFGNEQFF.

Points on this clone: Other DNA sequences in the same sample also yield this CDR3. This chain connects TRBV19 to TRBJ2-2; D uncertain. V lost 6 bases, J lost 0 bases, and 5 bases lay in between. The CDR3 is 13 residues long. Per the germline V gene, CDR1 is LNHDA and CDR2 is SQIVND (reference sequence). CDR3 loop: CASRGTNTGELFF. CDR3 sequence (DNA): TGTGCCAGTAGAGGGACGAACACCGGGGAGCTGTTTTTT. The entire variable domain, with the rest obtained from reference TRBV19 and TRBJ2-2, is as follows: DGGITQSPKYLFRKEGQNVTLSCEQNLNHDAMYWYRQDPGQGLRLIYYSQIVNDFQKGDIAEGYSVSREKKESFPLTVTSAQKNPTAFYLCASRGTNTGELFFGEGSRLTVL.

The chain joins TRBV28 to TRBJ2-3, with TRBD1 as a possible D gene (6 bases). V dropped 3 bases and J dropped 6 bases, with 19 bases sitting between them. The CDR3 covers 16 residues. Germline CDR1 MDHEN, CDR2 SYDVKM. CDR3 nucleotide sequence: TGTGCCAGCAGTTTGGGCAGGGGAATTATGTCGGATACGCAGTATTTT. Translation gives CASSLGRGIMSDTQYF.

This clone was picked up one time. The CDR3 nucleotides are TGTGCCAGCAGCATAAGGCCGGTGGCAGAGCAGTTCTTC. Encoded protein: CASSIRPVAEQFF. The V and J genes are TRBV13 and TRBJ2-1; D is uncertain. V was clipped by 5 bases and J by 10 bases, with 15 bases between them. Germline V gene sequence: CDR1 PRHDT, CDR2 FYEKMQ (reference sequence). The CDR3 sequence is 13 residues long.

The rearrangement joins TRBV15 to TRBJ1-4, with 12 bases lining up with TRBD1. V shed 5 bases, J shed 3 bases, and the junction held 7 bases outside the gene matches. The CDR3 totals 17 residues. Germline V gene sequence: CDR1 LNHNV, CDR2 YYDKDF (reference sequence). CDR3 residues: CATSGAGQGAANEKLFF. CDR3 DNA sequence: TGTGCCACCAGCGGTGCGGGACAGGGGGCAGCTAATGAAAAACTGTTTTTT.

As DNA, the CDR3 is TGTGCCAGCAGCCCGCGGTCAGGGGGCGACTATGGCTACACCTTC. This encodes CASSPRSGGDYGYTF. V gene TRBV7-6 combines with J gene TRBJ1-2, with 8 bases matching TRBD1. The trim removed 5 bases at V and 3 bases at J, leaving 8 bases unmatched. Germline values: CDR1 SGHVS, CDR2 FNYEAQ. The CDR3 has 15 residues.

This clone came up many times. The V call is TRBV6-4, the J call TRBJ2-6, with a weak D call TRBD1 (5 bases). The CDR3 is made up of 16 amino acids. Germline V gene lookup returns CDR1 MRHNA and CDR2 SNTAGT. The V and J ends lost 6 bases and 0 bases respectively, with 12 bases between them. CDR3: CASSPQASSGANVLTF. CDR3 bases: TGTGCCAGCAGCCCACAGGCAAGCTCTGGGGCCAACGTCCTGACTTTC.

This clone was recorded a few times. V is TRBV28 and J is TRBJ2-5, with D perhaps TRBD1 (5 bases). The CDR3 runs 16 residues. Per germline, CDR1 MDHEN and CDR2 SYDVKM. Trimming took off 1 base at V and 3 bases at J, with 15 bases between the two ends. The CDR3 coding sequence is TGTGCCAGCAGTTTATCAGTAGGGCTAGGGGAAGAGACCCAGTACTTC. This translates into CASSLSVGLGEETQYF.

The chain couples TRBV7-3 to TRBJ2-1; 12 nucleotides align to TRBD2. The CDR3 runs to 17 residues. The V and J ends lost 5 bases and 2 bases, in that order; junction bases with no gene match: 7. Germline values: CDR1 SGHTA, CDR2 FQGTGA. The CDR3 nucleotides read TGTGCCAGCAGCGCCCGACTAGCGGGAGTTACCTACAATGAGCAGTTCTTC. Translating gives CASSARLAGVTYNEQFF.